Following are 14 T cell receptor beta chains from one sample sequenced in a study of T cells and Merkel cell carcinoma outcomes. The assay was immunoSEQ multiplex PCR, and TCRdb's table has in-frame clones only and misses some. The table lists under 25,000 clones, roughly 80% of them singletons. Sequenced sample: tumor tissue from Merkel cell carcinoma. Source of these receptors: a human donor with Merkel cell carcinoma.

The chain combines TRBV18 with TRBJ2-7; 11 nucleotides match TRBD1. Germline lookup yields CDR1 KGHSH and CDR2 LQKENI. Trimming took 6 bases from V and 2 from J; bases not matched to a gene: 6. CDR3 length: 15 amino acids. CDR3 bases: TGTGCCAGCTCCCACCCGGGACAGGGGGCCTACGAGCAGTACTTC. This gives the protein CASSHPGQGAYEQYF.

The rearrangement links TRBV18 to TRBJ2-7; no clear D. CDR1 and CDR2 (germline): KGHSH, LQKENI. The CDR3 consists of 12 residues. V was cut by 1 base and J by 3 bases, with 4 bases left in between. CDR3 sequence reads: CASSPQNYEQYF. The CDR3 nucleotides read TGTGCCAGCTCACCACAAAACTACGAGCAGTACTTC.

This chain uses TRBV10-1 with TRBJ2-1; D unresolved. This CDR3 spans 13 amino acids. The germline gives CDR1 WNHNN, CDR2 SYGVQD (reference sequence). V lost 1 base and J lost 4, with 5 bases in between. In DNA, the CDR3 is TGCGCCAGCAGTGAGTACCTGTACAATGAGCAGTTCTTC. Translated, it gives CASSEYLYNEQFF.

The gene calls are TRBV5-3 and TRBJ2-7; 8 bases align to TRBD2. TRBV5-3 is placed among ORFs of uncertain function. There are 14 residues in the CDR3. V was clipped by 0 bases and J by 5 bases; unmatched bases: 4. The CDR3 region has the DNA TGTGCCAGAAGCTTGGCGGGAGGGCCCGACGAGCAGTACTTC. This translates into CARSLAGGPDEQYF.

The chain couples TRBV27 to TRBJ2-3, with D perhaps TRBD2 (7 bases). The CDR3 has 14 residues. V was clipped by 3 bases and J by 4 bases, with 11 bases between them. The germline gives CDR1 MNHEY, CDR2 SMNVEV (reference sequence). The CDR3: CASSFGGRADTQYF. CDR3 DNA: TGTGCCAGCAGTTTCGGGGGGCGGGCAGATACGCAGTATTTT.

V usage is TRBV27 and J usage is TRBJ1-2; TRBD1 agrees at 9 bases. The CDR3 is 14 amino acids. Trimming at V came to 3 bases and at J to 6 bases, leaving 5 bases not matched to a gene. Germline loops: CDR1 MNHEY, CDR2 SMNVEV (reference sequence). CDR3 DNA sequence: TGTGCCAGCAGTTTTGCCGGGACAGGGAATGGCTACACCTTC. Protein sequence: CASSFAGTGNGYTF.

J is TRBJ2-2 and V is TRBV25-1, with D perhaps matching TRBD1 (5 bases). Germline loops: CDR1 MGHDK, CDR2 SYGVNS. This CDR3 contains 13 residues. Trimming cost V 6 bases and J 7 bases, with 12 bases left between them. The CDR3 sequence is CASRDTGIGELFF. The CDR3 coding sequence is TGTGCCAGCAGGGACACGGGCATCGGGGAGCTGTTTTTT.

This rearrangement joins TRBV6-6 to TRBJ1-2; TRBD1 is a possible D gene (5 bases). Trimming pared 0 bases from V and 7 bases from J, leaving 12 bases between. The CDR3 sequence is 14 residues long. The germline V gene encodes CDR1 MNHNY and CDR2 SVGAGI (reference sequence). CDR3 DNA sequence: TGTGCCAGCAGTTACTCGGGGGTGGTTCGTGGCTACACCTTC. Protein product: CASSYSGVVRGYTF.

This clone appeared a single time. This chain connects TRBV29-1 to TRBJ1-2; no definite D call. This CDR3 has 13 residues. CDR1 and CDR2 from the germline V gene are SQVTM and ANQGSEA. V dropped 2 bases and J dropped 1 base, with 8 bases sitting between them. In nucleotides, the CDR3 is TGCAGCGTTGAAAACGGGGTTAACTATGGCTACACCTTC. Translating gives CSVENGVNYGYTF.

The rearrangement links TRBV5-4 to TRBJ1-1, with D uncertain. Germline values: CDR1 SGHNT, CDR2 YYREEE (reference sequence). V was pared by 4 bases and J by 6 bases, with 13 bases between. The CDR3 is made up of 13 amino acids. CDR3 in amino acids: CASSRRPQAEAFF. The CDR3 DNA reads as TGTGCCAGCAGCCGAAGGCCCCAGGCTGAAGCTTTCTTT.

The chain recombines TRBV18 with TRBJ2-5; D might be TRBD1 or TRBD2, each matching 5 bases. The CDR3 totals 14 residues. V lost 1 base and J lost 9, with 15 bases in between. The germline gives CDR1 KGHSH, CDR2 LQKENI. CDR3 coding DNA: TGTGCCAGCTCACCACTGGGACGGAACGTGGCCCAGTACTTC. This codes for CASSPLGRNVAQYF. Based on the CDR3 plus reference TRBV18 and TRBJ2-5, the full variable domain is NAGVMQNPRHLVRRRGQEARLRCSPMKGHSHVYWYRQLPEEGLKFMVYLQKENIIDESGMPKERFSAEFPKEGPSILRIQQVVRGDSAAYFCASSPLGRNVAQYFGPGTRLLVL.

The chain combines TRBV11-2 with TRBJ2-7; D gene ambiguous. Between the trimmed V and J ends, which lost 1 base and 3 bases, there was a span of 25 bases. Germline V CDR1 and CDR2: SGHAT, FQNNGV. The CDR3 is 19 residues long. This CDR3 is CASSLVLTGPKGRIYEQYF. The CDR3 DNA reads TGTGCCAGCAGCTTAGTACTTACGGGTCCAAAAGGGCGGATCTACGAGCAGTACTTC.

This chain uses TRBV5-1 with TRBJ1-1; D is undetermined. Germline values: CDR1 SGHRS, CDR2 YFSETQ. Trimming shortened V by 3 bases and J by 1 base, and 10 bases separated the two germline ends. The CDR3 has 14 amino acids. CDR3 bases: TGCGCCAGCAGCTCCCGGAGGGAGAACACTGAAGCTTTCTTT. Translated: CASSSRRENTEAFF.

Points on this clone: A read error may produce the germline difference seen at one junction end. V and J are TRBV7-7 and TRBJ1-1; D is unresolved. CDR1 SSHAT and CDR2 FNYEAQ come from the germline V gene (reference sequence). The CDR3 consists of 13 residues. CDR3 protein: CASSPSWGTEAFF. For the CDR3, the DNA is TGTGCTAGCAGCCCCTCCTGGGGAACTGAAGCTTTCTTT.